A single sample is the source of the 3 T cell receptor beta chains below, sequenced in a study of cytomegalovirus exposure and HLA in healthy donors. The PCR was carried out with 60 Vbeta primers and 13 Jbeta primers. Data came from immunoSEQ multiplex PCR; TCRdb stores just in-frame clones and leaves some out. The data show roughly 160,000 clones, about 77% seen once. Material: PBMCs. The source of these receptors is a woman in her forties or fifties in good health and CMV-seronegative.

The chain combines TRBV9 with TRBJ2-7, with TRBD2 matching 7 bases. The CDR3 is 13 residues long. The V gene's germline CDR1 is SGDLS and CDR2 YYNGEE. V was pared by 4 bases and J by 6 bases, with 7 bases of the junction left unmatched. This chain's CDR3 is CASSPGLPSEQYF. For the CDR3, the DNA is TGTGCCAGCAGCCCGGGACTACCTAGCGAGCAGTACTTC.

The chain is built from TRBV6-1 and TRBJ2-1, with a weak D call TRBD1 (6 bases). V dropped 4 bases and J dropped 1 base, with 8 bases sitting between them. Germline CDR1 and CDR2: MNHNS and SASEGT. CDR3 length: 14 amino acids. CDR3 protein: CASSVRGSYNEQFF. In DNA form, the CDR3 reads TGTGCCAGCAGTGTAAGGGGGTCCTACAATGAGCAGTTCTTC.

V usage is TRBV7-3 and J usage is TRBJ1-3, with 7 bases aligning to TRBD1. The junction had 4 bases not matched to a gene; V was cut back by 5 bases and J by 0 bases. The germline gives CDR1 SGHTA, CDR2 FQGTGA. This CDR3 is 15 amino acids long. CDR3 loop: CASSLTGNSGNTIYF. The CDR3 coding sequence is TGTGCCAGCAGCCTGACAGGGAACTCTGGAAACACCATATATTTT. Drawing the rest from reference TRBV7-3 and TRBJ1-3, the complete variable domain is GAGVSQTPSNKVTEKGKYVELRCDPISGHTALYWYRQSLGQGPEFLIYFQGTGAADDSGLPNDRFFAVRPEGSVSTLKIQRTERGDSAVYLCASSLTGNSGNTIYFGEGSWLTVV.